The 23 T cell receptor beta chains listed next were all sequenced from one sample in a study of CD8 T cells in Susac syndrome (dated by TCRdb to about 2019). Libraries were made using the immunoSEQ multiplex PCR assay. RNA was extracted using the RNeasy kit, and about 0.45 to 1 microgram was reverse transcribed with random hexamers. TCRdb's own reprocessing of the public reads used fastp at Q25 and MiXCR and kept productive beta chains. Every distinct CDR3 protein forms one entry, paired with its most common genes and DNA. The sample includes approximately 120,000 distinct CDR3 sequences, with 93% observed a single time. Roughly 0.3% of the sample goes to the ten largest clones. Sequenced input: CD8+ T cells from PBMCs. The receptors stem from a human donor with multiple sclerosis.

This chain links TRBV9 with TRBJ1-3; D is uncertain. Trimming shortened V by 0 bases and J by 4 bases, and 2 bases separated the two germline ends. This CDR3 contains 12 residues. In germline, CDR1 is SGDLS, CDR2 YYNGEE. The CDR3, as DNA: TGTGCCAGCAGCGTAGTAGGAAACACCATATATTTT. Translated: CASSVVGNTIYF.

V is TRBV27 and J is TRBJ2-5, with D maybe TRBD1 (6 bases). The V gene lost 4 bases and the J gene lost 0 bases, with 15 bases spanning the gap. CDR1 is MNHEY, CDR2 SMNVEV, per germline (reference sequence). This CDR3 spans 16 amino acids. The CDR3 loop reads CASSSSPGVHQETQYF. In DNA form, the CDR3 reads TGTGCCAGCAGTTCCTCCCCAGGGGTGCACCAAGAGACCCAGTACTTC.

The chain uses TRBV5-6 and TRBJ1-5; TRBD1 is a possible D gene (5 bases). Germline CDR1 is SGHDT and CDR2 is YYEEEE. V was shortened by 4 bases and J by 5 bases, with 13 bases between the two germline ends. The CDR3 spans 14 residues. The CDR3 DNA reads as TGTGCCAGCAGCACTGGGGGGTTTTATCAGCCCCAGCATTTT. It codes for CASSTGGFYQPQHF.

The chain is built from TRBV5-8 and TRBJ2-1; 14 bases line up with TRBD2. Trimming took 4 bases from V and 7 from J; bases not matched to a gene: 4. Germline V gives CDR1 SGHTS, CDR2 YDEGEE. This CDR3 comprises 15 residues. The CDR3 sequence is CASSPGTSGSNEQFF. In DNA, the CDR3 is TGTGCCAGCAGCCCCGGGACTAGCGGGAGTAATGAGCAGTTCTTC. Complete variable domain (other parts from reference TRBV5-8 and TRBJ2-1): EAGVTQSPTHLIKTRGQQATLRCSPISGHTSVYWYQQALGLGLQFLLWYDEGEERNRGNFPPRFSGRQFPNYSSELNVNALELEDSALYLCASSPGTSGSNEQFFGPGTRLTVL.

This chain joins TRBV4-1 and TRBJ2-1; D is uncertain. Germline-derived CDR1 and CDR2 are MGHRA and YSYEKL. The CDR3 sequence is 15 residues long. With 0 bases removed from V and 7 bases from J, the gap between germline ends came to 13 bases. CDR3 loop: CASSQESWIDNEQFF. CDR3 DNA sequence: TGCGCCAGCAGCCAAGAGTCGTGGATTGATAATGAGCAGTTCTTC.

This clonotype occurred once. V usage is TRBV30 and J usage is TRBJ2-7, with D tentatively TRBD2 (5 bases). Trimming removed 1 base at V and 5 bases at J, with 12 bases between. The V gene's germline CDR1 is GTSNPN and CDR2 SVGIG (reference sequence). This CDR3 is 13 amino acids long. As DNA, the CDR3 is TGTGCCTGGAGTGGCTTAAGTAGCGACGAGCAGTACGTC. It is translated as CAWSGLSSDEQYV.

This chain links TRBV7-9 with TRBJ1-5; the D is unclear. V lost 5 bases to trimming and J lost 8 bases, with 10 bases between them. CDR1 and CDR2 (germline): SEHNR, FQNEAQ (reference sequence). This CDR3 has 12 residues. The CDR3 bases are TGTGCCAGCAGCCTAAGTTTGGAGCCCCAGCATTTT. This encodes CASSLSLEPQHF. Full variable domain (remainder filled in from reference TRBV7-9 and TRBJ1-5): DTGVSQNPRHKITKRGQNVTFRCDPISEHNRLYWYRQTLGQGPEFLTYFQNEAQLEKSRLLSDRFSAERPKGSFSTLEIQRTEQGDSAMYLCASSLSLEPQHFGDGTRLSIL.

The CDR3 DNA follows: TGTGCCTGGAGTCTCAGCGGGGGCTACGAGCAGTACTTC. It specifies CAWSLSGGYEQYF. The chain uses TRBV30 and TRBJ2-7, with 8 bases that match TRBD2. J was trimmed by 3 bases and V by 2 bases; bases with no gene match: 3. Germline V lookup: CDR1 GTSNPN, CDR2 SVGIG (reference sequence). CDR3 size: 13 residues.

This rearrangement joins TRBV12-3 or TRBV12-4 to TRBJ2-3; 9 bases map to TRBD1. The CDR3 length is 14 residues. V dropped 3 bases and J dropped 5; count of bases not matched to a gene: 3. CDR3 DNA: TGTGCCAGCAGTTTGGGACAGGGCAGAGATACGCAGTATTTT. It encodes CASSLGQGRDTQYF.

The rearrangement links TRBV18 to TRBJ2-7; the D is unclear. CDR1 is KGHSH, CDR2 LQKENI, per germline. With 5 bases removed from V and 2 bases from J, the gap between germline ends came to 13 bases. CDR3 length: 14 residues. CDR3 amino acids: CASSGGDSPYEQYF. The CDR3 DNA sequence: TGTGCCAGCTCAGGTGGTGATAGCCCCTACGAGCAGTACTTC.

In this sample, this clonotype turned up once. The chain is built from TRBV27 and TRBJ1-5; D call uncertain. CDR3 length: 13 residues. Trimming took off 4 bases at V and 4 bases at J, with 8 bases between the two ends. Germline-derived CDR1 and CDR2 are MNHEY and SMNVEV (reference sequence). CDR3 amino acids: CASSSSVNQPQHF. In DNA form, the CDR3 reads TGTGCCAGCAGTTCGTCGGTGAATCAGCCCCAGCATTTT.

The chain uses TRBV28 and TRBJ2-2; perhaps TRBD1 as D (7 bases). V dropped 3 bases and J dropped 0 bases, with 11 bases sitting between them. CDR1 and CDR2 from the germline V gene are MDHEN and SYDVKM. This CDR3 comprises 16 residues. The CDR3 region is CASSLEGASNTGELFF. DNA of the CDR3: TGTGCCAGCAGTTTGGAGGGGGCCTCGAACACCGGGGAGCTGTTTTTT.

The chain employs TRBV7-9 and TRBJ1-1; D perhaps matches TRBD1 (6 bases). The CDR3 has 14 amino acids. Trimming took 4 bases from V and 3 from J, leaving 12 bases between them. Germline V CDR1 and CDR2: SEHNR, FQNEAQ (reference sequence). The CDR3 nucleotides read TGTGCCAGCAGCTACAGTGCAGGGGACACTGAAGCTTTCTTT. Its protein product is CASSYSAGDTEAFF.

V and J are TRBV27 and TRBJ1-1; possibly TRBD1 for D (5 bases). CDR1 is MNHEY and CDR2 is SMNVEV in the germline V gene (reference sequence). Trimming stripped 6 bases from V and 5 bases from J, with 19 bases between. The CDR3 is 15 residues long. The CDR3 sequence is CASSTGAGVVTEAFF. The CDR3 bases are TGTGCCAGCAGCACCGGAGCGGGGGTCGTAACTGAAGCTTTCTTT.

J is TRBJ2-7 and V is TRBV9; D not certain. The CDR3 runs to 13 residues. V was pared by 2 bases and J by 6 bases, with 12 bases between. Looked up from germline, CDR1 is SGDLS and CDR2 is YYNGEE. The CDR3 here is CASSVLVKGEQYF. The CDR3 region has the DNA TGTGCCAGCAGCGTTCTGGTAAAGGGCGAGCAGTACTTC.

The chain uses TRBV24-1 and TRBJ2-3, with D unresolved. V shed 5 bases and J shed 6 bases, with 8 bases lying between them. Germline assignment: CDR1 KGHDR and CDR2 SFDVKD. CDR3 length: 12 amino acids. CDR3 bases: TGTGCCACCAGTGCTGCCGGGGATACGCAGTATTTT. Translation: CATSAAGDTQYF.

The chain combines TRBV27 with TRBJ2-7; D perhaps matches TRBD1 (5 bases). The CDR3 totals 14 residues. Trimming shortened V by 4 bases and J by 3 bases, and 13 bases separated the two germline ends. Germline CDR1 and CDR2: MNHEY and SMNVEV (reference sequence). The CDR3 DNA is TGTGCCAGCAGTTCCAGGACAAGAAACTACGAGCAGTACTTC. The encoded protein is CASSSRTRNYEQYF.

The chain has TRBV18 and TRBJ1-5; D gene uncertain. V was trimmed by 2 bases and J by 1 base, leaving 15 bases between them. The CDR3 has 17 residues. Germline values: CDR1 KGHSH, CDR2 LQKENI. Written as DNA, the CDR3 is TGTGCCAGCTCACCAGGACCGGGGATCGGGAGCAATCAGCCCCAGCATTTT. Encoded protein: CASSPGPGIGSNQPQHF. Variable domain in full (rest from reference TRBV18 and TRBJ1-5): NAGVMQNPRHLVRRRGQEARLRCSPMKGHSHVYWYRQLPEEGLKFMVYLQKENIIDESGMPKERFSAEFPKEGPSILRIQQVVRGDSAAYFCASSPGPGIGSNQPQHFGDGTRLSIL.

The V gene is TRBV5-1, the J gene TRBJ2-1; TRBD2 matches at 11 bases. With 1 base clipped from V and 8 bases from J, the junction kept 8 bases outside the gene matches. This CDR3 contains 16 residues. CDR1 is SGHRS and CDR2 is YFSETQ in the germline V gene. CDR3 sequence (DNA): TGCGCCAGCAGCTTGTCCGGGACTAGCGGTTCCGATGAGCAGTTCTTC. It is translated as CASSLSGTSGSDEQFF.

This rearrangement joins TRBV5-1 to TRBJ2-3; perhaps TRBD1 as D (6 bases). Germline CDR1 reads SGHRS; CDR2 reads YFSETQ. V lost 4 bases to trimming and J lost 1 base, with 16 bases between them. This CDR3 region has 16 residues. Here the CDR3 reads CASSANRVGGTDTQYF. CDR3 DNA sequence: TGCGCCAGCAGCGCCAACAGGGTCGGGGGCACAGATACGCAGTATTTT.

This clonotype was observed a handful of times. The chain is built from TRBV27 and TRBJ2-5; 12 bases agree with TRBD2. The ends lost 3 bases at V and 5 bases at J; junction bases unmatched: 4. The germline V gene encodes CDR1 MNHEY and CDR2 SMNVEV (reference sequence). The CDR3 runs 15 residues. The CDR3 here is CASSLTSGRWETQYF. The DNA of the CDR3 is TGTGCCAGCAGTTTGACTAGCGGGAGATGGGAGACCCAGTACTTC.

V is TRBV2 and J is TRBJ2-3, with D uncertain. The germline V gene encodes CDR1 SNHLY and CDR2 FYNNEI. V lost 7 bases and J lost 2, with 7 bases in between. This CDR3 is built from 12 residues. This CDR3 is CASTRTTDTQYF. The CDR3 DNA sequence: TGTGCCAGCACCCGAACCACAGATACGCAGTATTTT.

This clonotype was detected once. The gene calls are TRBV11-2 and TRBJ2-3; 9 bases fit TRBD2. The CDR3 contains 16 residues. V lost 4 bases, J lost 11 bases, and 16 bases stayed unmatched. From germline, CDR1 is SGHAT and CDR2 FQNNGV. The CDR3 loop is CASSSIKGSGGIRQYF. For the CDR3, the DNA is TGTGCCAGCAGCTCAATAAAGGGTAGCGGGGGTATCCGGCAGTATTTT.